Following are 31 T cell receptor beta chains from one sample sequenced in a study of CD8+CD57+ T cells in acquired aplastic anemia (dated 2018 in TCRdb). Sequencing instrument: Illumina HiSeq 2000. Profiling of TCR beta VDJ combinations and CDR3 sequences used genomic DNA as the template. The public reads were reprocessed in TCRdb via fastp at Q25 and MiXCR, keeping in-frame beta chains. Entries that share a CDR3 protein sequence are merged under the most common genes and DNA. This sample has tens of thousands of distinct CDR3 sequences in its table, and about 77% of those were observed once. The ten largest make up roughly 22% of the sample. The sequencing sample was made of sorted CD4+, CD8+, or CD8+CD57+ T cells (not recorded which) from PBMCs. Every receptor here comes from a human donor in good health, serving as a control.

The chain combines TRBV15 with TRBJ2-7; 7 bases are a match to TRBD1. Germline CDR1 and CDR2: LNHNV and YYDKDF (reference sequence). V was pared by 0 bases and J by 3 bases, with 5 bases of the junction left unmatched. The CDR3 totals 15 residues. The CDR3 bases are TGTGCCACCAGCAGAGATCAGGCAGGGGGCTACGAGCAGTACTTC. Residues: CATSRDQAGGYEQYF.

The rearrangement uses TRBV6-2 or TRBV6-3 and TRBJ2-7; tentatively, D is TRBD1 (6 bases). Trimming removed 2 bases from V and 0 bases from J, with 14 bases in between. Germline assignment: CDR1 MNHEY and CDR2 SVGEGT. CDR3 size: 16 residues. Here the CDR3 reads CASSYTRDIPSYEQYF. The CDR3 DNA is TGTGCCAGCAGTTACACCCGGGACATCCCCTCCTACGAGCAGTACTTC.

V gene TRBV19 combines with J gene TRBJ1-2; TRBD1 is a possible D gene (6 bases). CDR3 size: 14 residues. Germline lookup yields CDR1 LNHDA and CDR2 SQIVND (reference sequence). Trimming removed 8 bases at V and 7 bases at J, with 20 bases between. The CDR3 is CASGTQSRGGGYTF. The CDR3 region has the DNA TGTGCCAGTGGTACCCAATCCAGGGGTGGTGGCTACACCTTC.

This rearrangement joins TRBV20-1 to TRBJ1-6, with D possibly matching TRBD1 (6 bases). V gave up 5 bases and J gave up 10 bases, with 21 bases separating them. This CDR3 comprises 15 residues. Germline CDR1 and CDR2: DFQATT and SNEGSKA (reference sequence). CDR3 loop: CSAPSMGAVASPLHF. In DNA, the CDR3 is TGCAGTGCTCCTTCTATGGGGGCGGTTGCATCACCCCTCCACTTT.

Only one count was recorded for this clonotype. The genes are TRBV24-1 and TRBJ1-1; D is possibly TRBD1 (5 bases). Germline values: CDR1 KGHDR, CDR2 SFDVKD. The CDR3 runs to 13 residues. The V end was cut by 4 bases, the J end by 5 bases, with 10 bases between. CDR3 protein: CATSDRGGTEAFF. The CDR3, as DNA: TGTGCCACCAGTGACCGGGGGGGAACTGAAGCTTTCTTT.

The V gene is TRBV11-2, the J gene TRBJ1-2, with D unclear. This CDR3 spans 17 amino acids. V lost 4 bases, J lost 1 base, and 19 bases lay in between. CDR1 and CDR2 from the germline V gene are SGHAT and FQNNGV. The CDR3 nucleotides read TGTGCCAGCAGCTCCCGCGGTTTAATGGGCGATAACTATGGCTACACCTTC. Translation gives CASSSRGLMGDNYGYTF.

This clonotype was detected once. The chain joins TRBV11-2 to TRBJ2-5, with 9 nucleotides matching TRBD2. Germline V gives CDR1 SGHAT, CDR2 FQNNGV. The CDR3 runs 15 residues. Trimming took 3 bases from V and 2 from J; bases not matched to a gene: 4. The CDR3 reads CASSLREGRQETQYF. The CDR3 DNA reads TGTGCCAGCAGCTTGCGGGAGGGCCGTCAAGAGACCCAGTACTTC.

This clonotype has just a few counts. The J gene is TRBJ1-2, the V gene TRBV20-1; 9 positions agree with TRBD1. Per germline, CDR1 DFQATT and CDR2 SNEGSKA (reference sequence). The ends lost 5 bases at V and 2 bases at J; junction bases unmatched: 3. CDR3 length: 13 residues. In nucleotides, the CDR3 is TGCAGTGCTCGGACAGGGGTGAACTATGGCTACACCTTC. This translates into CSARTGVNYGYTF.

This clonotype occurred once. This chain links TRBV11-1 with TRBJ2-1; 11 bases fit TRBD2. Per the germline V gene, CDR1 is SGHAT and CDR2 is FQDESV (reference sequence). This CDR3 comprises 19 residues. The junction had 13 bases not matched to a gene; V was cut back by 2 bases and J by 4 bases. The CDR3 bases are TGTGCCAGCAGCTTATCGCTAGCGGGGGGCCCAGAATATTACAATGAGCAGTTCTTC. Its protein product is CASSLSLAGGPEYYNEQFF.

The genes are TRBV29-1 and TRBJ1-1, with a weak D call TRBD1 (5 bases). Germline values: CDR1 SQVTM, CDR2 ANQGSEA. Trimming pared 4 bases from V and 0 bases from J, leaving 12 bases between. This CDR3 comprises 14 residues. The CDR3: CSVGGRYMNTEAFF. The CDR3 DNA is TGCAGCGTTGGGGGCCGGTATATGAACACTGAAGCTTTCTTT.

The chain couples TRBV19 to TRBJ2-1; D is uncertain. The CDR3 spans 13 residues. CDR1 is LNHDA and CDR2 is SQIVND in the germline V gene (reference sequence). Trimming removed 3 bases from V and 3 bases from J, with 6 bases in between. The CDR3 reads CASSIPGYNEQFF. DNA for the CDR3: TGTGCCAGTAGTATCCCGGGCTACAATGAGCAGTTCTTC.

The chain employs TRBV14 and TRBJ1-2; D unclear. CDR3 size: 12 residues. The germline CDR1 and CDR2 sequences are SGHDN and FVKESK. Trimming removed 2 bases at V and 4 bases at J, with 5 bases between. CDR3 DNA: TGTGCCAGCAGCCAATTTACCTATGGCTACACCTTC. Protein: CASSQFTYGYTF.

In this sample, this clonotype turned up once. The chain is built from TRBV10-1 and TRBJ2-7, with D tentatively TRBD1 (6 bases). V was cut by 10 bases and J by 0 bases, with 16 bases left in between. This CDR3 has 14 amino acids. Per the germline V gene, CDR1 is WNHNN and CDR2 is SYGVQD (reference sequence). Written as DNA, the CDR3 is TGCGCCAAGAGGGACACCGACTTCTCCTACGAGCAGTACTTC. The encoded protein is CAKRDTDFSYEQYF.

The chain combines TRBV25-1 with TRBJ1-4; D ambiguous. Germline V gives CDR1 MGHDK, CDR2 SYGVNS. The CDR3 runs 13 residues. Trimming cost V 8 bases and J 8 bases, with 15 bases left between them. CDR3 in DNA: TGTGCCAGCGGTAACCCCGCGGTAGAAAAACTGTTTTTT. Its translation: CASGNPAVEKLFF.

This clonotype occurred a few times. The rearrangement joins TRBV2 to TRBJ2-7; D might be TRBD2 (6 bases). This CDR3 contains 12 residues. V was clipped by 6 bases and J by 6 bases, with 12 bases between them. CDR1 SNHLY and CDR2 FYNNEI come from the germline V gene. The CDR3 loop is CASRGGGIEQYF. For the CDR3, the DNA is TGTGCCAGCAGGGGGGGTGGTATCGAGCAGTACTTC.

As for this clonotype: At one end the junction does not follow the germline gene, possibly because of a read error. This CDR3 reads CASSPALISGYTF. CDR3 nucleotide sequence: TGTGCCAGCAGCCCAGCGCTAATCTCTGGCTACACCTTC. The genes are TRBV15 and TRBJ1-2; D is unclear. This CDR3 is built from 13 residues. The germline CDR1 and CDR2 sequences are LNHNV and YYDKDF (reference sequence).

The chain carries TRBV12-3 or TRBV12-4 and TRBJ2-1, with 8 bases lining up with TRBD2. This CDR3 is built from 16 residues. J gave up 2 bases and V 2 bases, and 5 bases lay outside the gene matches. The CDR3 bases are TGTGCCAGCAGTTTAAGGACGGGGGGGACCTACAATGAGCAGTTCTTC. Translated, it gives CASSLRTGGTYNEQFF.

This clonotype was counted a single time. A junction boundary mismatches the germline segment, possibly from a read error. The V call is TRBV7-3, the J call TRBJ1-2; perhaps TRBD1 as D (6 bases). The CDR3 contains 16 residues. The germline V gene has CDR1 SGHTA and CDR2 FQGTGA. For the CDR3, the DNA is TGTGCTAGCAGCTTTCCACTCGGGGGCAGGTACTATGGCTACACCTTC. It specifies CASSFPLGGRYYGYTF.

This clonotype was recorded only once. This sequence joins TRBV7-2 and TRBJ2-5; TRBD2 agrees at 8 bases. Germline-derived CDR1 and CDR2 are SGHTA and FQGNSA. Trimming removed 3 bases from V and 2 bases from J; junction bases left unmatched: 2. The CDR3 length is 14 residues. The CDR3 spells CASSFGGGQETQYF. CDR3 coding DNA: TGTGCCAGCAGCTTTGGCGGGGGGCAAGAGACCCAGTACTTC.

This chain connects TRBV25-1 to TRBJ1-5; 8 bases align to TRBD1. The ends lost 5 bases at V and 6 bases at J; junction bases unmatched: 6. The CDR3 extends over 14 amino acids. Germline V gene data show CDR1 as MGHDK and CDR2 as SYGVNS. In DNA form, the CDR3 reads TGTGCCAGCAGTACCAGGGGGCGACGTCAGCCCCAGCATTTT. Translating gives CASSTRGRRQPQHF. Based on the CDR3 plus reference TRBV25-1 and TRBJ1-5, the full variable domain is EADIYQTPRYLVIGTGKKITLECSQTMGHDKMYWYQQDPGMELHLIHYSYGVNSTEKGDLSSESTVSRIRTEHFPLTLESARPSHTSQYLCASSTRGRRQPQHFGDGTRLSIL.

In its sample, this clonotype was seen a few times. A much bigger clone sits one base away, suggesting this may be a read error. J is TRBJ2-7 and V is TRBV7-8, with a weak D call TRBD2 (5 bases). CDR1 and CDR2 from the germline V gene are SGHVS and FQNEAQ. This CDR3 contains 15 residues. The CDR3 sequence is CVSSYLTGSSYEQYF. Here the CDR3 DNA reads TGTGTCAGCAGTTACTTGACTGGGAGCTCCTACGAGCAGTACTTC.

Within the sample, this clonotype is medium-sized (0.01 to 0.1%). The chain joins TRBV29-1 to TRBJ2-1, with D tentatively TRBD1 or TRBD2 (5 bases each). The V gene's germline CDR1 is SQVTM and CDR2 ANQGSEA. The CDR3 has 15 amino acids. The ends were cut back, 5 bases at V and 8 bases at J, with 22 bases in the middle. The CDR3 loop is CSVPVVGTLRDEQFF. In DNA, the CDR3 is TGCAGCGTTCCCGTGGTAGGGACCCTTAGGGATGAGCAGTTCTTC.

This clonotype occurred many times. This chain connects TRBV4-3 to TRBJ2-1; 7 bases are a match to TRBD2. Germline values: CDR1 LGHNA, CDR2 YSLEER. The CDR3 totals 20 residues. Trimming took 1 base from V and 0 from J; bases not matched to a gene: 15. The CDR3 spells CASSQVPVISGGSSYNEQFF. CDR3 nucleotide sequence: TGCGCCAGCAGCCAAGTTCCTGTCATCTCCGGGGGGAGCTCCTACAATGAGCAGTTCTTC.

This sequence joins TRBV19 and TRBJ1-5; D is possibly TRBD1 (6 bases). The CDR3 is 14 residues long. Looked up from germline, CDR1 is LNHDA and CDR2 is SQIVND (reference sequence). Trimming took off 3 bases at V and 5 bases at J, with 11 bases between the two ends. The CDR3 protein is CASSMGRGHQPQHF. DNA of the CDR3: TGTGCCAGTAGTATGGGCAGGGGTCATCAGCCCCAGCATTTT.

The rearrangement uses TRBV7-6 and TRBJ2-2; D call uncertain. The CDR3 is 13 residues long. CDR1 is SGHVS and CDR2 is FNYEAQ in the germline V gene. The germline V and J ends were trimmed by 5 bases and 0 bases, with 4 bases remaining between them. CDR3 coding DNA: TGTGCCAGCAGCGCAGCGAACACCGGGGAGCTGTTTTTT. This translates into CASSAANTGELFF.

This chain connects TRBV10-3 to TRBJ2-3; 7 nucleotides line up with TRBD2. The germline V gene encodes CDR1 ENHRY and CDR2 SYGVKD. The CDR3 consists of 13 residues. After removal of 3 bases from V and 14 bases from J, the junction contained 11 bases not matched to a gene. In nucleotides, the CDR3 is TGTGCCATCAGTGAATGGGTTTTTAGGGAGGGGTATTTT. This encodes CAISEWVFREGYF.

DNA for the CDR3: TGTGCCAGCAGCTTTCCGGGGGGAAACACCATATATTTT. This gives the protein CASSFPGGNTIYF. V is TRBV7-9 and J is TRBJ1-3; D ambiguous. CDR3 length equals 13 residues. With 3 bases removed from V and 4 bases from J, the gap between germline ends came to 7 bases. Germline assignment: CDR1 SEHNR and CDR2 FQNEAQ (reference sequence). The variable domain in full, completed from reference TRBV7-9 and TRBJ1-3, reads DTGVSQNPRHKITKRGQNVTFRCDPISEHNRLYWYRQTLGQGPEFLTYFQNEAQLEKSRLLSDRFSAERPKGSFSTLEIQRTEQGDSAMYLCASSFPGGNTIYFGEGSWLTVV.

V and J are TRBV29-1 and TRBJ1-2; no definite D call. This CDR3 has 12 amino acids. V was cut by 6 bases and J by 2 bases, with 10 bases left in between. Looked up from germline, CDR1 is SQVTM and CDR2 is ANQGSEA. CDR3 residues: CSVRIPNYGYTF. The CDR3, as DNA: TGCAGCGTCAGAATCCCCAACTATGGCTACACCTTC.

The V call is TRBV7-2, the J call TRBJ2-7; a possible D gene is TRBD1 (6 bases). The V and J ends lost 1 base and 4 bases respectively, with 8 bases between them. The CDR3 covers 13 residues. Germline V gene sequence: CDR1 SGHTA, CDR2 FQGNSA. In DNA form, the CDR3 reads TGTGCCAGCAGCTTAGATCAGGGGTACGAGCAGTACTTC. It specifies CASSLDQGYEQYF.

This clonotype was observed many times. CDR3 DNA: TGCAGCGCAGTCCGACAGGGGGAATATGGCTACACCTTC. It yields the protein CSAVRQGEYGYTF. The genes are TRBV29-1 and TRBJ1-2; 9 nucleotides agree with TRBD1. This CDR3 comprises 13 residues. CDR1 and CDR2 from the germline V gene are SQVTM and ANQGSEA. V was clipped by 7 bases and J by 5 bases; unmatched bases: 8.

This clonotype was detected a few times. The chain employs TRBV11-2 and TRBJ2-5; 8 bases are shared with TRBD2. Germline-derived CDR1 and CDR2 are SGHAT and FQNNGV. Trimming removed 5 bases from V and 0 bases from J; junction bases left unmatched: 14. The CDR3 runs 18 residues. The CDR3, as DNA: TGTGCCAGCAGCACTCACTCGGGGGGGCGTATGTACCAAGAGACCCAGTACTTC. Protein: CASSTHSGGRMYQETQYF.